This T cell receptor beta chain is drawn from a study of shared clonotypes between healthy human individuals. About the study: Per-donor plates numbered three CD4 naive, three CD4 memory, two CD8 naive and one CD8 memory.

CDR3 length: 13 residues. Germline CDR1 reads SGHTA; CDR2 reads FQGNSA. Trimming cost V 5 bases and J 4 bases, with 11 bases left between them. Sequenced by immunoSEQ multiplex PCR; TCRdb stores in-frame clones only, minus some. The table includes about 2.4 million clones, roughly 93% detected once. What was sequenced was naive CD4+ T cells from PBMCs. As for subset: CD45RA+ positively selected. The origin of this receptor is a man between 18 and 29 years old in good health. Some clones in this sample may be carry-over from other donors' samples. The chain carries TRBV7-2 and TRBJ1-2; D is unresolved. The CDR3 sequence is CASSATGSYGYTF. The CDR3 DNA reads as TGTGCCAGCAGCGCGACCGGGAGCTATGGCTACACCTTC.